A selection of T cell receptor beta chains follows, all from one sample in a study of shared clonotypes between healthy human individuals. Assay: immunoSEQ multiplex PCR; the TCRdb copy retains only in-frame clones and omits some. The sample includes 2 million to 2.5 million clones, 93% seen only once; the top ten take roughly 0.39%. The sample comprised naive CD4+ T cells from PBMCs. The receptors come from a man between 18 and 29 years old in good health. Some clones in this sample may be carry-over from other donors' samples. Both conserved end residues are part of each CDR3. A D gene is named only where the DNA matches it firmly. Rows give clone size only sometimes, using once, few, many, or a class for an expanded clone.

J gene | clone size | D gene | V gene | CDR3 protein | CDR3 DNA
TRBJ2-7 | NA | NA | TRBV20-1 | CSAIVGYEQYF | TGCAGTGCTATAGTAGGGTACGAGCAGTACTTC
TRBJ2-1 | NA | TRBD2 | TRBV7-7 | CASSLGASGNEQFF | TGTGCCAGCAGCTTAGGAGCTAGCGGTAATGAGCAGTTCTTC
TRBJ1-2 | NA | NA | TRBV28 | CASSLDALGSYGYTF | TGTGCCAGCAGTTTAGATGCCCTTGGCAGCTATGGCTACACCTTC
TRBJ2-5 | NA | NA | TRBV2 | CASSEGGLPRETQYF | TGTGCCAGCAGCGAGGGGGGACTCCCTAGGGAGACCCAGTACTTC
TRBJ1-1 | NA | NA | TRBV19 | CASSRGTPFTEAFF | TGTGCCAGTAGCCGGGGGACCCCATTCACTGAAGCTTTCTTT
TRBJ2-3 | NA | NA | TRBV9 | CASSVGRSTDTQYF | TGTGCCAGCAGCGTAGGTCGGAGCACAGATACGCAGTATTTT
TRBJ1-2 | NA | TRBD1 | TRBV7-2 | CASSLDPQGAYGYTF | TGTGCCAGCAGCTTAGATCCCCAGGGGGCCTATGGCTACACCTTC
TRBJ2-7 | NA | TRBD2 | TRBV5-1 | CASSLLNPVLGGEQYF | TGCGCCAGCAGCTTGCTGAATCCGGTTCTCGGGGGGGAGCAGTACTTC
TRBJ2-7 | NA | TRBD2 | TRBV7-9 | CASSSGGGKPYEQYF | TGTGCCAGCAGCTCCGGCGGGGGGAAGCCCTACGAGCAGTACTTC
TRBJ1-1 | NA | NA | TRBV20-1 | CSAQGEYEAFF | TGCAGTGCTCAAGGGGAGTATGAAGCTTTCTTT
TRBJ2-2 | NA | NA | TRBV19 | CASSTTTGYTGELFF | TGTGCCAGTAGTACGACCACAGGGTACACCGGGGAGCTGTTTTTT
TRBJ2-2 | NA | TRBD1 | TRBV29-1 | CSVQLSWTGTGELFF | TGCAGCGTTCAACTCTCTTGGACAGGCACCGGGGAGCTGTTTTTT
TRBJ1-1 | NA | NA | TRBV7-2 | CASSLQGVNTEAFF | TGTGCCAGCAGCCTTCAGGGTGTGAACACTGAAGCTTTCTTT
TRBJ2-1 | once | TRBD1 | TRBV28 | CASGRDAWDSSYNEQFF | TGTGCCAGCGGCCGGGACGCCTGGGACAGCTCCTACAATGAGCAGTTCTTC
TRBJ1-1 | once | TRBD1 | TRBV28 | CASITGGDLVTEAFF | TGTGCCAGCATCACAGGGGGGGATCTGGTCACTGAAGCTTTCTTT
TRBJ1-4 | NA | NA | TRBV4-2 | CASSQGGLPDNEKLFF | TGTGCCAGCAGCCAGGGGGGTCTTCCCGATAATGAAAAACTGTTTTTT
TRBJ2-1 | NA | NA | TRBV18 | CASLPDQGYSYNEQFF | TGTGCCAGCTTACCGGATCAGGGTTACTCCTACAATGAGCAGTTCTTC
TRBJ2-3 | NA | NA | TRBV11-1 | CASSPQRWPGTNTQYF | TGTGCCAGCAGCCCTCAGAGGTGGCCAGGGACGAATACGCAGTATTTT
TRBJ1-1 | NA | NA | TRBV28 | CASSGATPGYYTEAFF | TGTGCCAGCAGTGGCGCTACCCCGGGCTATTACACTGAAGCTTTCTTT
TRBJ1-1 | once | TRBD1 | TRBV5-1 | CASSLAADRAGTEAFF | TGCGCCAGCAGCTTGGCTGCGGACAGGGCCGGCACTGAAGCTTTCTTT
TRBJ1-2 | NA | NA | TRBV28 | CASSLNAGYGYTF | TGTGCCAGCAGTTTAAATGCCGGCTATGGCTACACCTTC
TRBJ2-1 | NA | TRBD1 | TRBV19 | CASSPWDSNNEQFF | TGTGCCAGTTCCCCCTGGGACAGCAACAATGAGCAGTTCTTC
TRBJ2-1 | NA | TRBD2 | TRBV6-6 | CASIIGTSDYNEQFF | TGTGCCAGCATCATCGGGACTAGCGATTACAATGAGCAGTTCTTC
TRBJ2-7 | NA | NA | TRBV28 | CASSLQGLYEQYF | TGTGCCAGCAGTTTGCAGGGTCTCTACGAGCAGTACTTC
TRBJ1-3 | NA | NA | TRBV5-4 | CASSRQLSGDTIYF | TGTGCCAGCAGCCGACAACTATCTGGGGACACCATATATTTT
TRBJ2-5 | NA | NA | TRBV27 | CASSLSGETQYF | TGTGCCAGCAGTTTATCGGGGGAGACCCAGTACTTC
TRBJ1-3 | NA | NA | TRBV18 | CASSPQSAGTSGNTIYF | TGTGCCAGCTCACCACAATCTGCAGGCACCTCTGGAAACACCATATATTTT
TRBJ2-2 | NA | TRBD2 | TRBV7-9 | CASSLSGSLVGELFF | TGTGCCAGCAGCCTCAGCGGGAGCCTTGTCGGGGAGCTGTTTTTT
TRBJ2-2 | NA | TRBD2 | TRBV27 | CASQRGTSGRTGELFF | TGTGCCAGCCAAAGGGGGACTAGCGGGAGGACCGGGGAGCTGTTTTTT
TRBJ2-3 | NA | NA | TRBV6-1 | CASSEVVPPTRDTQYF | TGTGCCAGCAGTGAAGTTGTGCCTCCCACCCGGGATACGCAGTATTTT
TRBJ1-2 | NA | NA | TRBV5-4 | CASRRRGGLGQGKGYGYTF | TGTGCCAGCAGGCGGAGGGGTGGTTTGGGGCAGGGCAAGGGCTATGGCTACACCTTC
TRBJ2-7 | NA | TRBD2 | TRBV5-1 | CASSPLAPTYEQYF | TGCGCCAGCAGCCCACTAGCGCCCACCTACGAGCAGTACTTC
TRBJ2-3 | NA | TRBD2 | TRBV19 | CASSGGLGRTDTQYF | TGTGCCAGTAGTGGTGGACTAGGAAGAACAGATACGCAGTATTTT
TRBJ1-4 | NA | NA | TRBV28 | CASSKPRALVNEKLFF | TGTGCCAGCAGTAAACCCCGGGCCCTGGTTAATGAAAAACTGTTTTTT
TRBJ1-1 | NA | TRBD1 | TRBV18 | CASSPLDRVRNTEAFF | TGTGCCAGCTCACCTTTGGACAGGGTCCGTAACACTGAAGCTTTCTTT
TRBJ1-5 | NA | NA | TRBV10-1 | CASQGCNQPQHF | TGCGCCAGCCAGGGTTGCAATCAGCCCCAGCATTTT
TRBJ2-5 | NA | TRBD2 | TRBV5-1 | CASSFSGSGEETQYF | TGCGCCAGCAGCTTCAGCGGGAGTGGTGAAGAGACCCAGTACTTC
TRBJ1-4 | NA | NA | TRBV6-1 | CASSEVLGEKLFF | TGTGCCAGCAGTGAAGTCCTTGGGGAAAAACTGTTTTTT
TRBJ2-2 | NA | TRBD2 | TRBV19 | CASSILAGGIGELFF | TGTGCCAGTAGTATCCTAGCGGGAGGAATCGGGGAGCTGTTTTTT
TRBJ2-2 | NA | TRBD1 | TRBV5-1 | CASSLGQDKNTGELFF | TGCGCCAGCAGCTTAGGACAGGACAAGAACACCGGGGAGCTGTTTTTT
TRBJ2-3 | once | TRBD2 | TRBV2 | CASSNLAGGSDTQYF | TGTGCCAGCAGTAACCTAGCGGGAGGATCAGATACGCAGTATTTT
TRBJ2-7 | NA | NA | TRBV5-1 | CASSLGGLSSYEQYF | TGCGCCAGCAGCTTGGGCGGGCTAAGCTCCTACGAGCAGTACTTC
TRBJ1-2 | NA | NA | TRBV27 | CASSFLTSVGYTF | TGTGCCAGCAGTTTCTTAACATCGGTGGGCTACACCTTC
TRBJ2-3 | NA | NA | TRBV10-2 | CASSEPRRGRHTDTQYF | TGCGCCAGCAGTGAGCCCCGGCGCGGGCGGCACACAGATACGCAGTATTTT